These T cell receptor beta chains were read from a single sample in a study of identical twins. TCRdb redid the calling of the 5' RACE reads with MiXCR, one entry per CDR3 protein. The sample has under 900,000 distinct CDR3 sequences; 18% are singletons. These data also formed part of another study, on T cells expressing NK-cell markers.

The sequenced material came from PBMCs. The origin of the receptors is a woman between 18 and 29 years old in good health. The CDR3 runs from the conserved cysteine through the conserved F or W. The D gene is left open where the match is weak. Only part of the rows carry a size: once, few, many, or a class if the clone is expanded.

clone_size | j_call | v_call | d_call | cdr3_aa | cdr3_nt
. | TRBJ2-7 | TRBV20-1 | . | CSANLNSYEQYF | TGCAGTGCTAATCTTAACTCCTACGAGCAGTACTTC
. | TRBJ1-2 | TRBV20-1 | . | CSAGMGLEGYTF | TGCAGTGCCGGGATGGGCTTGGAAGGCTACACCTTC
few | TRBJ1-1 | TRBV12-3/TRBV12-4 | TRBD1 | CASSRDRVRFTEAFF | TGTGCCAGCAGCCGGGACAGGGTACGGTTCACTGAAGCTTTCTTT
. | TRBJ1-1 | TRBV7-9 | . | CASSLNQGNTEAFF | TGTGCCAGCAGCTTAAATCAGGGGAACACTGAAGCTTTCTTT
. | TRBJ2-7 | TRBV10-1 | . | CASSESTGRNYEQYF | TGCGCCAGCAGTGAGTCTACAGGGAGGAACTACGAGCAGTACTTC
. | TRBJ2-5 | TRBV28 | . | CASRSDSETQYF | TGTGCCAGCAGGAGCGATTCCGAGACCCAGTACTTC
few | TRBJ2-1 | TRBV9 | . | CASSPTGGGNNEQFF | TGTGCCAGCAGCCCAACAGGGGGGGGTAACAATGAGCAGTTCTTC
. | TRBJ2-1 | TRBV20-1 | TRBD2 | CSATGTSGRAINEQFF | TGCAGTGCAACCGGGACTAGCGGGAGGGCGATCAATGAGCAGTTCTTC
. | TRBJ2-1 | TRBV20-1 | TRBD2 | CSASGRGHHEQFF | TGCAGTGCTAGCGGGAGGGGTCACCATGAGCAGTTCTTC
few | TRBJ1-1 | TRBV7-2 | . | CASSLWDRFTEAFF | TGTGCCAGCAGCTTATGGGACCGGTTCACTGAAGCTTTCTTT
. | TRBJ1-2 | TRBV7-2 | . | CASSLGDTNYGYTF | TGTGCCAGCAGCTTGGGCGATACTAACTATGGCTACACCTTC
few | TRBJ2-3 | TRBV29-1 | . | CSGSPTSASTDTQYF | TGCAGCGGGAGCCCTACATCCGCTAGCACAGATACGCAGTATTTT
few | TRBJ2-7 | TRBV7-8 | TRBD1 | CASSVDPGQAREQYF | TGTGCCAGCAGCGTCGATCCGGGACAGGCTCGAGAGCAGTACTTC
. | TRBJ2-7 | TRBV20-1 | TRBD2 | CSARGGRGSYEQYF | TGCAGTGCTCGGGGCGGGAGGGGATCCTACGAGCAGTACTTC
. | TRBJ2-3 | TRBV20-1 | TRBD2 | CSASRSGRIIDTQYF | TGCAGTGCTAGCCGGAGCGGGAGGATCATAGATACGCAGTATTTT
few | TRBJ2-1 | TRBV15 | TRBD1 | CATSLRQGAIGYEQFF | TGTGCCACCAGCCTGAGACAGGGGGCTATCGGCTATGAGCAGTTCTTC
. | TRBJ2-1 | TRBV5-4 | . | CASSPRQSGLNEQFF | TGTGCCAGCAGCCCTCGGCAAAGCGGGTTAAATGAGCAGTTCTTC
many | TRBJ2-3 | TRBV20-1 | TRBD2 | CSAIGGTGTDTQYF | TGCAGTGCTATCGGGGGGACCGGCACAGATACGCAGTATTTT
. | TRBJ1-4 | TRBV7-2 | . | CASSQTVINEKLFF | TGTGCCAGCAGCCAGACAGTAATTAATGAAAAACTGTTTTTT
. | TRBJ1-2 | TRBV7-9 | TRBD1 | CASSHPDRDGYTF | TGTGCCAGCAGCCACCCCGACAGGGATGGCTACACCTTC
few | TRBJ2-7 | TRBV20-1 | . | CSATPRRPPSYEQYF | TGCAGTGCTACCCCCCGGAGGCCCCCGTCCTACGAGCAGTACTTC
many | TRBJ2-7 | TRBV19 | TRBD2 | CASSIGGSAYEQYF | TGTGCCAGTAGTATCGGGGGGTCGGCCTACGAGCAGTACTTC
. | TRBJ2-4 | TRBV20-1 | . | CSARDSPGTLAKNIQYF | TGCAGTGCTAGAGATTCGCCGGGAACCCTAGCCAAAAACATTCAGTACTTC
. | TRBJ1-2 | TRBV5-6 | . | CASSFAVGYTF | TGTGCCAGCAGCTTTGCTGTGGGCTACACCTTC
. | TRBJ2-2 | TRBV21-1 | . | CASSKVQGGTGELFF | TGTGCCAGCAGCAAAGTCCAGGGAGGCACCGGGGAGCTGTTTTTT
few | TRBJ2-7 | TRBV3-1 | TRBD1 | CASSQDPNRGTYEQYF | TGTGCCAGCAGCCAAGATCCCAACAGGGGCACCTACGAGCAGTACTTC
. | TRBJ2-7 | TRBV7-9 | . | CASSQDIEQYF | TGTGCCAGCAGCCAGGACATCGAGCAGTACTTC
. | TRBJ2-7 | TRBV27 | TRBD2 | CASEGGIFGTSGEQYF | TGTGCCAGCGAGGGGGGAATCTTTGGGACTAGCGGCGAGCAGTACTTC
. | TRBJ2-2 | TRBV20-1 | . | CSARDPKTVTGELFF | TGCAGTGCTAGAGATCCCAAAACAGTCACCGGGGAGCTGTTTTTT
few | TRBJ2-7 | TRBV7-2 | TRBD1 | CASSYRTGSGEQYF | TGTGCCAGCAGCTATCGGACAGGGTCGGGGGAGCAGTACTTC
. | TRBJ2-1 | TRBV5-5 | . | CASSFRDTNSYNEQFF | TGTGCCAGCAGCTTTAGGGACACCAACTCCTACAATGAGCAGTTCTTC
. | TRBJ1-1 | TRBV20-1 | TRBD1 | CSARNRTGKGTEAFF | TGCAGTGCTAGAAATCGGACAGGTAAAGGAACTGAAGCTTTCTTT
few | TRBJ2-3 | TRBV19 | . | CASSIGIHSTDTQYF | TGTGCCAGTAGTATCGGGATCCACTCCACAGATACGCAGTATTTT
few | TRBJ2-2 | TRBV5-1 | TRBD2 | CASRPTAGGRSGELFF | TGCGCCAGCAGACCTACCGCGGGGGGGCGGTCCGGGGAGCTGTTTTTT
. | TRBJ2-7 | TRBV6-2/TRBV6-3 | TRBD1 | CASSYLDRASSYEQYF | TGTGCCAGCAGTTACCTCGACAGGGCCTCTTCCTACGAGCAGTACTTC
many | TRBJ2-7 | TRBV20-1 | . | CSASDKDYEQYF | TGCAGTGCTAGCGACAAGGACTACGAGCAGTACTTC
few | TRBJ1-6 | TRBV9 | TRBD1 | CASSVEGQGNSPLHF | TGTGCCAGCAGCGTAGAGGGACAGGGGAATTCACCCCTCCACTTT
. | TRBJ2-7 | TRBV20-1 | . | CSANPPGSYEQYF | TGCAGTGCCAATCCCCCCGGGAGCTACGAGCAGTACTTC
many | TRBJ1-1 | TRBV12-3/TRBV12-4 | . | CASRRQANTEAFF | TGTGCCAGCAGAAGACAGGCGAACACTGAAGCTTTCTTT
few | TRBJ2-7 | TRBV29-1 | . | CSVAPGGEQYF | TGCAGCGTTGCCCCAGGGGGGGAGCAGTACTTC
few | TRBJ1-1 | TRBV7-2 | . | CASSPSRANTEAFF | TGTGCCAGCAGCCCGTCCAGGGCGAACACTGAAGCTTTCTTT
. | TRBJ1-2 | TRBV5-5 | . | CASKRGTYGYTF | TGTGCCAGCAAGCGGGGAACCTATGGCTACACCTTC
few | TRBJ1-1 | TRBV6-1 | TRBD1 | CASSQPTDRGAEAFF | TGTGCCAGCAGTCAACCTACCGACAGGGGGGCTGAAGCTTTCTTT
. | TRBJ2-7 | TRBV4-3 | TRBD2 | CASSQGITSGANSYEQYF | TGCGCCAGCAGCCAGGGTATAACTAGCGGGGCAAACTCCTACGAGCAGTACTTC
. | TRBJ1-4 | TRBV7-9 | . | CASSLGGAHEKLFF | TGTGCCAGCAGCCTTGGCGGGGCCCATGAAAAACTGTTTTTT
. | TRBJ1-1 | TRBV20-1 | . | CSAQLGGAKTEAFF | TGCAGTGCCCAACTAGGGGGGGCGAAGACTGAAGCTTTCTTT
. | TRBJ2-3 | TRBV25-1 | . | CASSESRGVVFGDTQYF | TGTGCCAGCAGTGAGTCCAGGGGGGTTGTCTTTGGAGATACGCAGTATTTT
. | TRBJ2-4 | TRBV12-3/TRBV12-4 | TRBD2 | CASSQPPGLAGGGNIQYF | TGTGCCAGCAGTCAGCCCCCGGGACTAGCGGGAGGGGGAAACATTCAGTACTTC
few | TRBJ2-3 | TRBV5-1 | TRBD2 | CASRAGEDTQYF | TGCGCCAGCAGAGCGGGGGAAGATACGCAGTATTTT
. | TRBJ2-7 | TRBV27 | . | CASSLRRDSSYEQYF | TGTGCCAGCAGCTTAAGGCGGGACAGCTCCTACGAGCAGTACTTC
few | TRBJ2-1 | TRBV5-5 | . | CASSEGWRVTIWNEQFF | TGTGCCAGCAGCGAAGGTTGGAGGGTAACAATCTGGAATGAGCAGTTCTTC
. | TRBJ2-1 | TRBV9 | . | CASSSQPGLTNEQFF | TGTGCCAGCAGCTCGCAACCGGGACTTACGAATGAGCAGTTCTTC